Given below is one TCR beta chain in context. Its binding antigen is unknown. One end of the junction fails to match germline, which may point to a read error. Additional DNA sequences in this sample encode the identical CDR3. The CDR3 starts with the cysteine, ends with the phenylalanine, and has 14 residues. CDR3 DNA only is kept here, 42 bases in frame from base 1. CDR1 and CDR2, looked up from the germline V gene, are MDHEN and SYDVKM. Library preparation used the immunoSEQ multiplex PCR assay. For the multiplex PCR, a mixture combining 60 forward primers for TCR Vbeta segments and 13 reverse primers for TCR Jbeta segments was used. A multiplex PCR assay on genomic DNA amplified the CDR3 region of rearranged TCR beta genes. Amplified TCR beta libraries were sequenced as 87-base-pair reads on the Illumina HiSeq System. The study's own analysis went as follows. A later analysis tallied roughly 76 million unique TCR beta chains across the 600 to 700 repertoires, and approximately 12 million of those chains were shared by two or more donors. To remove PCR and sequencing errors, raw reads were error-corrected and collapsed into unique sequences using a nearest-neighbor algorithm that merged closely related sequences. V, D and J gene segments were assigned by aligning CDR3 sequences to IMGT reference sequences. Each retained sequence needed at least a six-nucleotide match to both a V gene segment and a J gene segment. Rearrangements were called productive when the CDR3 lacked stop codons and stayed in frame with V and J; all others were non-productive. CDR3 was defined by IMGT convention, running from the second conserved V-encoded cysteine to the conserved J-encoded phenylalanine. The earlier analysis of approximately 590 of the donors excluded any sequence lacking an unambiguous match to a single V gene segment. In an earlier analysis of roughly 500 of the donors, V segments were called functional above 56.7% productive rearrangements and were called segregating when the between-donor standard deviation exceeded 5%. To diagnose cytomegalovirus status from the catalog of TCR beta chain sequences, a statistical classification framework was built. A later analysis assigned V and J genes by comparing TCR nucleotide sequences with IMGT/GENE-DB human TR gene sequences. Using the TCRdist pipeline, a later analysis assigned CDR3 sequences along with most-parsimonious VDJ recombination scenarios. In a later analysis, every TCR beta chain was defined by the combination of its CDR3 amino acid sequence and its V-gene family, and reads without a unique V-gene family were dropped. To address suspected cross-contamination and a sequencing artifact, a later analysis removed several hundred highly shared, low-generation-probability nucleotide sequences. A later analysis calculated a clonal expansion index for each public chain from normalized within-repertoire ranks of inferred template counts. In a later analysis, generation probabilities were computed with a VDJ recombination model fitted to out-of-frame rearrangements, and the resulting probabilities were checked against IGoR. In a later analysis, hypergeometric tests were used to score TCR-TCR, TCR-HLA and TCR-CMV co-occurrence, with a repertoire-size bias correction applied to TCR pairs. A later analysis estimated false discovery rates by permuting HLA or CMV assignments 20 times. A later analysis grouped co-occurring TCRs with DBSCAN, adding TCRdist sequence similarity when clustering within HLA-allele-positive subsets. Co-occurrence clustering excluded repertoires with fewer than 30,000 or more than 120,000 public chains, plus five with anomalous nucleotide sharing. TCRdb stores this immuneACCESS table with in-frame sequences only. Part of the clones is absent; in the studies checked, under half of the shortfall reflects unresolved V genes, and no reason is known for the rest. That table gives V, J and clone size, and the DNA gave D and trimming. For this sample there are 100,000 to 150,000 clones; roughly 70% appear just once. Approximately 3.5% of the sample comes from the top ten.

The sample is drawn from a study of cytomegalovirus exposure and HLA in healthy donors (dated by TCRdb to between 2016 and 2019). With regard to the full study: In an earlier analysis of fewer than 750 of the donors, 250 to 350 Gb of sequence data and 90 million to 130 million unique TCR beta sequences from roughly 200 million T cells were reported. An early release covering about 600 HLA-typed donors comprised 250 to 350 gigabases of sequencing data and around 85 million unique TCR sequences. Of the 350 to 400 genotyped donors, roughly 85% fell in the genetic ancestry cluster associated with self-reported Caucasian donors. The study was designed to test whether signatures of past pathogen exposure could be identified by cataloging public T cell receptors. Using immunosequencing, the study profiled T cell repertoires from 666 subjects and related those repertoires to cytomegalovirus serostatus. A separate validation cohort of approximately 120 different subjects was used in addition to the approximately 640-subject first cohort. The study combined high-throughput TCR immunosequencing, statistical association of individual TCRs with disease status, and machine learning to predict cytomegalovirus infection status. To study patterns of TCR occurrence, a later analysis re-analyzed previously published TCR beta repertoires from just over 650 donors and added high-resolution HLA genotyping. In the later analysis, no new phenotypic data were used to find candidate immune exposures; instead, reliance was placed on TCR beta sequences and their occurrence across donors. To decide whether each TCR beta V gene segment behaved as functional or pseudogenic, an earlier analysis of over 500 of the donors relied on high-throughput TCR beta sequencing. Alongside the repertoire data, information on donor age, sex, ethnicity and CMV serostatus was compiled. In a later genetic analysis, genome-wide SNP genotypes for about 55% of the roughly 700 donors were used, and that subset was treated as a discovery cohort. All discovery cohort repertoires had been generated on a single sequencing platform. HLA typing covered class I and class II loci at four-digit resolution. Typing coverage differed by locus: A, B, C, DRB1 and DQB1 were typed in roughly 620-640 donors, DQA1 in about 510, DPA1 in roughly 590, and DPB1 in 400 to 480. Four to six DR-DQ haplotypes were handled as single units for association and clustering because linkage in the cohort was strong. Across about 380 genotyped donors of the cohort, an average of approximately 220,000 unique TCR beta nucleotide sequences per donor were sequenced, and roughly 20% of those sequences were non-productive. Overall results and qualifications from the work: A group of highly shared sequence variants was considered likely to be a technical artifact of the sequencing pipeline. V-gene and J-gene trimming of TCR beta chains was associated with a missense DCLRE1C variant in a later genetic analysis, and the association was replicated in an independent cohort. Roughly uniform sequencing depth across donors was assumed in presence/absence analyses, although this assumption may not hold. According to a later genetic analysis, donors in an Asian-associated ancestry cluster had fewer N-insertions in productive TCRs than the approximately 630-donor mean. Assigning TCR associations to individual alleles was difficult when HLA alleles, especially DR and DQ, strongly co-occurred. Linkage disequilibrium might explain the correlated functional status among segregating V segments, but an unknown experimental factor could not be ruled out. A further reported finding was that TCR beta sequences accurately predicted the HLA-A and HLA-B alleles for most subjects in the first cohort. Most CMV-associated TCR beta chains appeared to be HLA-restricted in a later analysis, and the HLA associations seemed to be driven largely by CMV exposure. Only TCR beta chains were sequenced in this cohort, and the absence of alpha or paired-chain data limited detectable features. In an earlier analysis of over 550 of the donors, most TCR beta V segments were observed in productive rearrangements about 87% or about 30% of the time, broadly matching IMGT annotations. HLA typing was unavailable for some donors at each locus, so association tests used only the typed subset. According to a later analysis, TCR association rates differed among HLA loci, with DRB1 alleles showing the most associated TCRs and HLA-C alleles showing the fewest. In the study, approximately 150 TCR beta chains were listed as associated with cytomegalovirus. It was suggested by the authors that the approach could potentially be generalized to other disease states and immunological phenotypes. For the cohort, immune exposure information was limited to CMV serostatus. Some IMGT-functional V segments, including TRBV6-2 and TRBV6-3, could not be told apart with the 87-base-pair reads, so those segments were excluded. Because counts were too low, seventeen rarely observed V segments, including chromosome 9 orphons, were excluded from the earlier analysis of some 590 of the donors. While some public TCRs were present in many individuals, most TCR sequences turned up only very rarely across donors. A few of the identified cytomegalovirus-associated TCR beta chains were confirmed in vitro to be specific for cytomegalovirus antigens. In a later analysis, HLA-associated TCR beta chains showed more clonal expansion and lower generation probabilities than non-associated chains that were equally common. In a later analysis, 15,000 to 20,000 TCR beta sequences were associated with specific HLA alleles at a false discovery rate of 0.05. In both the original and validation cohorts, the classifier was reported to diagnose cytomegalovirus status with high specificity and sensitivity. In a later analysis, several top co-occurrence clusters were reported to appear linked to parvovirus B19, influenza, CMV and Epstein-Barr virus.

The cohort consisted of 600 to 700 healthy bone marrow donors. At the time of sampling, every cohort member was nominally healthy, though immune exposures that went unrecorded were likely present. The donor was CMV seronegative and belonged to the group of 380 or so seronegative cohort members. A peripheral blood sample was collected from each donor, and TCR beta sequencing was performed on peripheral blood mononuclear cells. Genomic DNA was extracted from the blood cell samples with the Qiagen DNeasy Blood Extraction Kit. Material for sequencing was PBMCs. The clonotype was recovered from a man younger than 40 in good health and CMV-seronegative. The V and J genes are TRBV28 and TRBJ2-5, with TRBD1 identical over 7 junction bases. The nucleotide sequence is TGTGCCAGTAGTTTGACAGGGTCGTGGGGGACCCAGTACTTC. This gives the protein CASSLTGSWGTQYF.